The 14 T cell receptor beta chains listed next were all sequenced from one sample in a study of blood T cell repertoires in COVID-19. Some clones are missing from TCRdb's copy, which holds only in-frame ones; the method was immunoSEQ multiplex PCR. The profile covers about 180,000 clones, with almost 80% appearing a single time and 17% taken by the ten largest. The sample comprised PBMCs or T cells enriched from blood (not recorded which). Receptors were obtained from a woman in her 50s who had recovered from COVID-19.

The chain employs TRBV30 and TRBJ2-5, with a tentative D call TRBD2 (5 bases). Between the trimmed V and J ends, which lost 0 bases and 5 bases, there was a span of 13 bases. The length of the CDR3 is 14 residues. Germline V gene sequence: CDR1 GTSNPN, CDR2 SVGIG (reference sequence). The CDR3 region is CAWSVGLAPETQYF. The CDR3 DNA sequence: TGTGCCTGGAGTGTTGGGCTAGCTCCCGAGACCCAGTACTTC.

The rearrangement links TRBV7-2 to TRBJ2-2, with 13 bases lining up with TRBD2. This CDR3 comprises 14 residues. The V and J ends lost 5 bases and 6 bases, in that order; junction bases with no gene match: 0. Germline CDR1 reads SGHTA; CDR2 reads FQGNSA. The DNA of the CDR3 is TGTGCCAGCAGCGGACTAGCGGGAGCCGGGGAGCTGTTTTTT. Protein product: CASSGLAGAGELFF. The complete variable domain, with remaining parts taken from reference TRBV7-2 and TRBJ2-2, reads GAGVSQSPSNKVTEKGKDVELRCDPISGHTALYWYRQSLGQGLEFLIYFQGNSAPDKSGLPSDRFSAERTGGSVSTLTIQRTQQEDSAVYLCASSGLAGAGELFFGEGSRLTVL.

The V and J genes are TRBV5-1 and TRBJ2-1, with 13 bases that match TRBD2. The CDR3 extends over 15 amino acids. The germline V gene has CDR1 SGHRS and CDR2 YFSETQ. The ends lost 4 bases at V and 6 bases at J; junction bases unmatched: 4. This chain's CDR3 is CASSPGTSGTNEQFF. CDR3 nucleotides: TGCGCCAGCAGCCCCGGGACTAGCGGGACCAATGAGCAGTTCTTC.

The CDR3 sequence: CASSYQGAVYEQYF. DNA for the CDR3: TGTGCCAGCAGTTACCAAGGTGCGGTCTACGAGCAGTACTTC. This chain uses TRBV6-5 with TRBJ2-7; the D is unclear. Germline CDR1 and CDR2: MNHEY and SVGAGI. The CDR3 runs to 14 residues. Trimming left V 2 bases short and J 3 bases short, with 11 bases between.

The rearrangement uses TRBV5-1 and TRBJ2-1; 9 nucleotides match TRBD2. The CDR3 extends over 14 amino acids. V shed 0 bases, J shed 8 bases, and the junction held 3 bases outside the gene matches. CDR1 SGHRS and CDR2 YFSETQ come from the germline V gene. The CDR3 nucleotides are TGCGCCAGCAGCTTGGCGGCGGGAGGGGATGAGCAGTTCTTC. Amino acids: CASSLAAGGDEQFF.

The rearrangement links TRBV27 to TRBJ1-1, with TRBD1 matching 10 bases. V dropped 5 bases and J dropped 4; count of bases not matched to a gene: 10. Germline V CDR1 and CDR2: MNHEY, SMNVEV (reference sequence). CDR3 length equals 16 residues. For the CDR3, the DNA is TGTGCCAGCAGTAAATGGGGACAGGGGATGAGCACTGAAGCTTTCTTT. It yields the protein CASSKWGQGMSTEAFF.

This chain connects TRBV28 to TRBJ2-7; D not certain. Germline V gene sequence: CDR1 MDHEN, CDR2 SYDVKM. Trimming removed 2 bases from V and 1 base from J, with 9 bases in between. This CDR3 contains 14 residues. The CDR3 spells CASSLRAPSYEQYF. CDR3 bases: TGTGCCAGCAGTTTAAGAGCCCCATCCTACGAGCAGTACTTC.

This sequence joins TRBV5-1 and TRBJ1-1; 9 bases are a match to TRBD1. The CDR3 has 16 amino acids. The germline gives CDR1 SGHRS, CDR2 YFSETQ. Germline trimming cut 0 bases from V and 5 bases from J; bases unmatched to any gene: 8. The CDR3 nucleotides read TGCGCCAGCAGCTTGGATAGACAGGGGGTTGGGACTGAAGCTTTCTTT. As protein: CASSLDRQGVGTEAFF.

The chain is built from TRBV5-6 and TRBJ2-7; D perhaps matches TRBD1 (6 bases). The CDR3 is made up of 15 amino acids. V gave up 3 bases and J gave up 2 bases, with 15 bases separating them. Germline V CDR1 and CDR2: SGHDT, YYEEEE. The CDR3 DNA follows: TGTGCCAGCAGCTCCCTGGACAGTACAACCTACGAGCAGTACTTC. Amino acids: CASSSLDSTTYEQYF.

This clone was picked up a small number of times. The chain links TRBV5-6 to TRBJ1-1; the match to TRBD1 covers 9 bases. The CDR3 loop spans 14 amino acids. In germline, CDR1 is SGHDT, CDR2 YYEEEE. J gave up 6 bases and V 2 bases, and 5 bases lay outside the gene matches. CDR3 in amino acids: CASSLNRGRSEAFF. The CDR3 coding sequence is TGTGCCAGCAGCTTAAACAGGGGGCGGTCTGAAGCTTTCTTT.

The chain carries TRBV7-2 and TRBJ1-2; D gene unclear. This CDR3 has 12 amino acids. The germline V gene has CDR1 SGHTA and CDR2 FQGNSA. The V gene lost 5 bases and the J gene lost 4 bases, with 8 bases spanning the gap. The DNA for the CDR3 is TGTGCCAGCAGCCCGTACAGCTATGGCTACACCTTC. It codes for CASSPYSYGYTF.

CDR3 in DNA: TGTGCCAGCAGCCCCAGGACAGGGTCGTGGAACATTCAGTACTTC. It encodes CASSPRTGSWNIQYF. The rearrangement uses TRBV11-2 and TRBJ2-4, with 8 bases lining up with TRBD1. This CDR3 region has 15 residues. V lost 5 bases and J lost 7; bases outside the gene matches: 10. Germline CDR1 is SGHAT and CDR2 is FQNNGV.

The V gene is TRBV28, the J gene TRBJ1-2, with 10 bases identical to TRBD1. There are 14 residues in the CDR3. Looked up from germline, CDR1 is MDHEN and CDR2 is SYDVKM. V lost 3 bases, J lost 7 bases, and 5 bases stayed unmatched. The CDR3 here is CASSFSDRGFGYTF. The CDR3 coding sequence is TGTGCCAGCAGTTTCTCGGACAGGGGGTTTGGCTACACCTTC.

This chain's CDR3 is CASSPGTEGDGYTF. CDR3 nucleotides: TGCGCCAGCAGCCCGGGGACAGAGGGTGATGGCTACACCTTC. V is TRBV5-1 and J is TRBJ1-2; 7 bases match TRBD1. CDR3 length equals 14 residues. After removal of 4 bases from V and 6 bases from J, the junction contained 9 bases not matched to a gene. Germline-derived CDR1 and CDR2 are SGHRS and YFSETQ. The variable domain in full, with the rest retrieved from reference TRBV5-1 and TRBJ1-2, is KAGVTQTPRYLIKTRGQQVTLSCSPISGHRSVSWYQQTPGQGLQFLFEYFSETQRNKGNFPGRFSGRQFSNSRSEMNVSTLELGDSALYLCASSPGTEGDGYTFGSGTRLTVV.